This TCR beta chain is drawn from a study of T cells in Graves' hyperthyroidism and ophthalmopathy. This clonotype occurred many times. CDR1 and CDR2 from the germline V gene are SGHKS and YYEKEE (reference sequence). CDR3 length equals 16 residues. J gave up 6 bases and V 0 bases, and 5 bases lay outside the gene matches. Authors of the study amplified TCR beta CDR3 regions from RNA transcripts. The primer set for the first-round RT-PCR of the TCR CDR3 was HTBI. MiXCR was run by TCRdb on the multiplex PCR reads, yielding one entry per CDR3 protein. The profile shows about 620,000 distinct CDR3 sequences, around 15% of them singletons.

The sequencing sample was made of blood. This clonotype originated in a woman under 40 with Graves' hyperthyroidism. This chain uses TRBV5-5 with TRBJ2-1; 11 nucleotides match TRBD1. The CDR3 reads CASSLVGTGGFNEQFF. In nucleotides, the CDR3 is TGTGCCAGCAGCTTGGTGGGGACAGGGGGGTTCAATGAGCAGTTCTTC.